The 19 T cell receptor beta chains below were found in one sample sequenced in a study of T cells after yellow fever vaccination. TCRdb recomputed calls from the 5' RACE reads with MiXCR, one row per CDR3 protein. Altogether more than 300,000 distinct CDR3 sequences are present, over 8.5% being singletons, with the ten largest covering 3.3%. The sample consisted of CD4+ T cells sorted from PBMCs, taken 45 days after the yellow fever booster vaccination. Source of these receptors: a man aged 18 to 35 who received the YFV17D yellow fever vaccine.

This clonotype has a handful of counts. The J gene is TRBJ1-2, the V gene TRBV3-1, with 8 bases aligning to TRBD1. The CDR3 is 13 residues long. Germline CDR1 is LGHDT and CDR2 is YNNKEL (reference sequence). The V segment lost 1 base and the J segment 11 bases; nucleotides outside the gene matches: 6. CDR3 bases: TGTGCCAGCAGCCAAGCGACAGGGGTAGTATACACCTTC. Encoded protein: CASSQATGVVYTF.

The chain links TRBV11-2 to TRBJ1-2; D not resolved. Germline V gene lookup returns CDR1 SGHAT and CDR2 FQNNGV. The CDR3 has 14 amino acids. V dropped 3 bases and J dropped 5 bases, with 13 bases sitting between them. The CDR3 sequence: CASSFVRTGYGYTF. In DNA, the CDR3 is TGTGCCAGCAGCTTTGTCCGGACGGGATATGGCTACACCTTC. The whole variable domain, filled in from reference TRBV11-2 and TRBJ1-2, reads EAGVAQSPRYKIIEKRQSVAFWCNPISGHATLYWYQQILGQGPKLLIQFQNNGVVDDSQLPKDRFSAERLKGVDSTLKIQPAKLEDSAVYLCASSFVRTGYGYTFGSGTRLTVV.

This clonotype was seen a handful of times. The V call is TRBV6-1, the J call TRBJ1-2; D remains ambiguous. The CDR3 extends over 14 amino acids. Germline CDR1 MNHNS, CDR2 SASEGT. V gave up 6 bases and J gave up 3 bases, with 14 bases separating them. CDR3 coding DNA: TGTGCCAGCAGCAACGGACGGGCGGACTATGGCTACACCTTC. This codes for CASSNGRADYGYTF.

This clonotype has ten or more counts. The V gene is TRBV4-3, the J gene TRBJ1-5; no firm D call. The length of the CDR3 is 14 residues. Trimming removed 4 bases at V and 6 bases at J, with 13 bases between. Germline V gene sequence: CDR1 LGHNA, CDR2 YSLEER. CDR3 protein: CASSRGGVGQPQHF. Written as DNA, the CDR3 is TGCGCCAGCAGCCGCGGTGGGGTCGGTCAGCCCCAGCATTTT.

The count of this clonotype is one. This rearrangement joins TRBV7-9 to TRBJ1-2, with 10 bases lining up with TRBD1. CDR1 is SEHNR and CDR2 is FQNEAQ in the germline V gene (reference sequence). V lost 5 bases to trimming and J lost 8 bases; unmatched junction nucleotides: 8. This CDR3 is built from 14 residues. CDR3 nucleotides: TGTGCCAGCAGCCCCGGGACAGGGGAAGTCGGCTACACCTTC. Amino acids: CASSPGTGEVGYTF.

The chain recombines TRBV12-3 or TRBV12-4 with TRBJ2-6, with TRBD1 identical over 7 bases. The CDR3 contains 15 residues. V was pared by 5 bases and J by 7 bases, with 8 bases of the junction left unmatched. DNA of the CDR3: TGTGCCAGCAGTCCGTACAGGGGAACAGCCAACGTCCTGACTTTC. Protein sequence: CASSPYRGTANVLTF.

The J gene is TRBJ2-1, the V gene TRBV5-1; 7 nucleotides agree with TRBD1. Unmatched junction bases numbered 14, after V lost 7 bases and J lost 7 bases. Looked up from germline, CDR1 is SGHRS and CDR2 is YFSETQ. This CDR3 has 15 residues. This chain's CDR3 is CASSPTGAVRNEQFF. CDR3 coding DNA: TGCGCCAGCTCCCCCACAGGGGCGGTAAGGAATGAGCAGTTCTTC. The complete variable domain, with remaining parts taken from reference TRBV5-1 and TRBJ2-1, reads KAGVTQTPRYLIKTRGQQVTLSCSPISGHRSVSWYQQTPGQGLQFLFEYFSETQRNKGNFPGRFSGRQFSNSRSEMNVSTLELGDSALYLCASSPTGAVRNEQFFGPGTRLTVL.

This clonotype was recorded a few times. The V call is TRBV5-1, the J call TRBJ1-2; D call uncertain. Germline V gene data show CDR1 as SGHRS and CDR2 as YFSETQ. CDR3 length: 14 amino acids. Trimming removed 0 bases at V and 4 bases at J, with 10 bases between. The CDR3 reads CASSLVSAPYGYTF. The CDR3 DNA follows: TGCGCCAGCAGCTTGGTATCCGCCCCCTATGGCTACACCTTC.

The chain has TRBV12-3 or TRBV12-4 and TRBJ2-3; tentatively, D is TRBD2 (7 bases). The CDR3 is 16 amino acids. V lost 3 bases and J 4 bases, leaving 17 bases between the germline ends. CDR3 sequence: CASSLVPGGRADTQYF. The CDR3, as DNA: TGTGCCAGCAGTTTGGTGCCGGGGGGCCGGGCAGATACGCAGTATTTT.

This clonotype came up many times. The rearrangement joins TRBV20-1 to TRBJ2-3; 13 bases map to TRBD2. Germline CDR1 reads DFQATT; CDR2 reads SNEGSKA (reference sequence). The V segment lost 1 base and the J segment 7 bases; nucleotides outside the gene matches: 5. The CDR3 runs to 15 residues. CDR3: CSARGTSGGPNTQYF. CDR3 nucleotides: TGCAGTGCTAGAGGGACTAGCGGGGGCCCTAATACGCAGTATTTT.

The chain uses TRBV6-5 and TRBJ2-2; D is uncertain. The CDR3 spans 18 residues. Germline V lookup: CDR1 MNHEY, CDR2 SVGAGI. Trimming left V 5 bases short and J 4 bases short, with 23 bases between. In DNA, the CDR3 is TGTGCCAGCAGTAAATTACCGCTCGGCGGTGCAGGCACCGGGGAGCTGTTTTTT. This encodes CASSKLPLGGAGTGELFF.

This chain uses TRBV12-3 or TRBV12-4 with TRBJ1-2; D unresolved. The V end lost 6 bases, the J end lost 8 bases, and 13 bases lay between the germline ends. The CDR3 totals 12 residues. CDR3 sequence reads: CASRPDLGGYTF. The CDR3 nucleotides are TGTGCCAGCAGGCCTGACCTGGGGGGCTACACCTTC.

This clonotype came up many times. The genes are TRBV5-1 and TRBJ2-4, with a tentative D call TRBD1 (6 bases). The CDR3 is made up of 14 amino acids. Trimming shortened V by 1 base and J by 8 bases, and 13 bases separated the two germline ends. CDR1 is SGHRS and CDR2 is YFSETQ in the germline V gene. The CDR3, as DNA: TGCGCCAGCAGCTTGTGGGGGCGAGGGGACATTCAGTACTTC. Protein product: CASSLWGRGDIQYF.

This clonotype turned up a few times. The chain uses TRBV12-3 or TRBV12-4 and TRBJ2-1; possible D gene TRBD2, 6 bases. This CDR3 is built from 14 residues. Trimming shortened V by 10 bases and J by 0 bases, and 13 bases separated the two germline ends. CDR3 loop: CATWAGSSYNEQFF. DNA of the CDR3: TGTGCCACCTGGGCGGGGAGCTCCTACAATGAGCAGTTCTTC.

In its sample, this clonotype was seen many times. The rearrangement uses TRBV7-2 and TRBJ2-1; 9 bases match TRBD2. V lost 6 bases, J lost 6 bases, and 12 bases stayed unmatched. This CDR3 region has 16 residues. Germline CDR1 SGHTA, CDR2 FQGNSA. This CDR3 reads CASRTAPSGGINEQFF. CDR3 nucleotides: TGTGCCAGCAGAACAGCCCCCAGCGGGGGGATCAATGAGCAGTTCTTC.

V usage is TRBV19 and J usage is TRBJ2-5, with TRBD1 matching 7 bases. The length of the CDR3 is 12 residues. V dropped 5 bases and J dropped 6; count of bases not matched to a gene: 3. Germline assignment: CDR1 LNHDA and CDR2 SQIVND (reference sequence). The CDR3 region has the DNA TGTGCCAGTAGTTCAGGGGGAAAGACCCAGTACTTC. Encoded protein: CASSSGGKTQYF.

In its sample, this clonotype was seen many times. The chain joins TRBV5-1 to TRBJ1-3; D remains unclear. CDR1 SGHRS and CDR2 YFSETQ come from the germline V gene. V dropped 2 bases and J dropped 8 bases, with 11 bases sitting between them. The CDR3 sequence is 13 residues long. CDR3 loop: CASSFIEGDTIYF. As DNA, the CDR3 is TGCGCCAGCAGCTTCATTGAGGGAGACACCATATATTTT.

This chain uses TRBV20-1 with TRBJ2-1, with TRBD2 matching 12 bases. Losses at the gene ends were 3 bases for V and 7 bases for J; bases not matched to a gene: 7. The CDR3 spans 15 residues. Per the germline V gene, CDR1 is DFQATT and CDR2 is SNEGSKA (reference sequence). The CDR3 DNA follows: TGCAGTGCTAGCTTTCTAGCGGGGGGGCTTAATGAGCAGTTCTTC. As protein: CSASFLAGGLNEQFF.

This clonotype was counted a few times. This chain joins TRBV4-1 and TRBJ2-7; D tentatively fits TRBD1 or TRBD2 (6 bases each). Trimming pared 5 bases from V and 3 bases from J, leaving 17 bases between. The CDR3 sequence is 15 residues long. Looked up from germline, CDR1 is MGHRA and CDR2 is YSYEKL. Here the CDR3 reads CASSFSTGGDYEQYF. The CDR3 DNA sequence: TGCGCCAGCAGCTTTTCGACAGGCGGGGACTACGAGCAGTACTTC.